This entry describes one TCR beta chain. The data are from a study of cytomegalovirus exposure and HLA in healthy donors. The data were produced by immunoSEQ multiplex PCR, yet TCRdb's version contains in-frame clones alone and is incomplete. The table lists about 360,000 clones, just over 85% of them singletons. Trimming removed 7 bases at V and 5 bases at J, with 10 bases between. The CDR3 loop spans 11 amino acids. Germline CDR1 DFQATT, CDR2 SNEGSKA (reference sequence). This sequence originates from a woman aged 18 to 35 in good health and CMV-seronegative. The sample comprised PBMCs. V and J are TRBV20-1 and TRBJ2-3, with D tentatively TRBD2 (5 bases). The CDR3 protein is CSGRRQDTQYF. CDR3 nucleotide sequence: TGCAGTGGGAGGAGGCAAGATACGCAGTATTTT.